The rows below give T cell receptor beta chains drawn from one sample of a study of graft-versus-host responses after intestinal transplantation. Repertoires were generated with immunoSEQ multiplex PCR, while TCRdb's copy carries only in-frame clones and drops some. The sample lists just over 20,000 clones, 35% to 50% occurring once. The starting material was alloreactive CD8+ T cells from a mixed lymphocyte reaction culture, obtained before intestinal transplant. The receptors here all came from a human patient who received an intestinal transplant. CDR3s include the opening cysteine and the closing phenylalanine or tryptophan. Fields, in order: J gene, V gene, clone size, CDR3 protein. Some rows have no size entry. The others give once, few or many, or a class for an expanded clone.

TRBJ2-5 TRBV7-9 few CASSLGNGIQETQYF
TRBJ1-1 TRBV19 - CASGPGRGLATEAFF
TRBJ2-2 TRBV5-1 medium-sized CASSIGLAGVTGELFF
TRBJ2-1 TRBV19 - CASSIEVGRGEQFF
TRBJ2-5 TRBV7-9 - CASSLAGLAQETQYF
TRBJ1-4 TRBV7-9 - CASSTTWGQRVVNEKLFF
TRBJ2-3 TRBV9 - CASTRDPGHHGRPDTQYF
TRBJ1-5 TRBV7-2 - CASSRQGGQPQHF
TRBJ2-7 TRBV28 medium-sized CASLGGDYEQYF
TRBJ2-1 TRBV5-1 few CASSLDLSGSGNEQFF
TRBJ2-7 TRBV6-6 - CASSYSAGGNEQYF
TRBJ2-3 TRBV9 - CASSVAGRGWDTQYF
TRBJ2-5 TRBV6-1 - CASSNTKTQYF
TRBJ2-7 TRBV30 - CAWSVPLPGAYEQYF
TRBJ1-1 TRBV11-2 medium-sized CASSFTSSTEAFF
TRBJ2-7 TRBV30 - CAWSVLGVSYEQYF
TRBJ1-2 TRBV5-1 - CASSLGRVDYGYTF
TRBJ1-5 TRBV5-6 - CASSYKTRKGNQPQHF
TRBJ2-2 TRBV5-1 - CASSLVPGSTGELFF
TRBJ2-1 TRBV13 - CASSLGVGGRDNEQFF
TRBJ2-3 TRBV11-2 few CASSLWPSDTQYF
TRBJ2-5 TRBV7-7 - CASSPNPAGGRETQYF
TRBJ1-2 TRBV2 - CASSPPLRTNYGYTF
TRBJ1-2 TRBV19 - CASSEMDRDFYGYTF
TRBJ2-5 TRBV2 - CARKRFQETQYF
TRBJ2-7 TRBV27 - CASSRGGYEQYF
TRBJ1-5 TRBV7-8 medium-sized CASSPGARSNQPQHF
TRBJ1-2 TRBV29-1 - CSVEGVRVGYGYTF
TRBJ2-1 TRBV9 medium-sized CASSVESSSYNEQFF
TRBJ2-3 TRBV27 few CASSLSRGAADTQYF
TRBJ2-7 TRBV7-3 - CASSPYRDLSYEQYF
TRBJ2-2 TRBV9 - CASRQGGTGELFF
TRBJ2-5 TRBV2 - CASNLDYLETQYF
TRBJ1-5 TRBV28 once CASIWGSNQPQHF
TRBJ2-2 TRBV27 - CASSQVVYTGELFF
TRBJ2-1 TRBV9 few CASSVGGTASFNWQFF
TRBJ1-5 TRBV6-1 - CASRTASNQPQHF
TRBJ2-7 TRBV10-1 once CASSDLPGGDEQYF
TRBJ1-2 TRBV5-1 - CASSLKGEHTF
TRBJ2-1 TRBV27 once CASSFTSSVPHEQFF
TRBJ2-3 TRBV6-5 - CASRKGLSTDTQYF
TRBJ2-1 TRBV7-9 - CASTFTLSSYNEQFF
TRBJ2-2 TRBV19 - CASSIDGRLFANTGELFF
TRBJ2-5 TRBV2 few CASWGQGYQETQYF
TRBJ2-1 TRBV6-5 - CASTLSGRGNNEQFF
TRBJ1-2 TRBV7-2 - CASSFNRGYTF
TRBJ2-1 TRBV2 few CASSALVEQFF
TRBJ1-2 TRBV10-3 - CAISRTGGWSDGYTF
TRBJ2-2 TRBV7-2 - CASSLKAGGGELFF
TRBJ2-1 TRBV6-9 - CARFRRGGLATNEQFF
TRBJ2-7 TRBV7-2 - CASSPDGRMSTYEQYF
TRBJ1-1 TRBV5-1 - CASGWGTEAFF
TRBJ2-2 TRBV6-6 - CASRLAGGSGELFF
TRBJ2-5 TRBV7-8 few CASSSWGSGLQETQYF
TRBJ2-5 TRBV2 few CASKGRIGETQYF
TRBJ1-2 TRBV29-1 - CNVARLANYGYTF